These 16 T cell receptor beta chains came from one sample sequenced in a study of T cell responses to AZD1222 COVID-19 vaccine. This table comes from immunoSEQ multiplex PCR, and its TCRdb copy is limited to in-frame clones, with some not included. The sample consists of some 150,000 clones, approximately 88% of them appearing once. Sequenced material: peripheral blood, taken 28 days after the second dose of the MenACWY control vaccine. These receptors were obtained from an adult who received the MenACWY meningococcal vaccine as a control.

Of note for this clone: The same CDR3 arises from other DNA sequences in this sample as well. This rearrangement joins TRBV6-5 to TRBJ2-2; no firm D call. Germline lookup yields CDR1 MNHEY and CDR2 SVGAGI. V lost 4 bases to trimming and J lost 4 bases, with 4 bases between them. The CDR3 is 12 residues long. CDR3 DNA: TGTGCCAGCAGTTGGGGCACCGGGGAGCTGTTTTTT. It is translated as CASSWGTGELFF.

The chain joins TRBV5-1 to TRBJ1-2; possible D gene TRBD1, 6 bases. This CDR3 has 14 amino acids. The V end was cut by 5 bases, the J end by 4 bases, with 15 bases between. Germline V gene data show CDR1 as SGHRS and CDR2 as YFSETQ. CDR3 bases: TGCGCCAGCAGGGCGGACAGTGGGGTCTATGGCTACACCTTC. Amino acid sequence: CASRADSGVYGYTF.

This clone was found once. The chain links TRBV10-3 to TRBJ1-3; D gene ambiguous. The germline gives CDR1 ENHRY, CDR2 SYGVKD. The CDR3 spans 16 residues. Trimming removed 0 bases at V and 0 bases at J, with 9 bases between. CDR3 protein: CAISESGGPSGNTIYF. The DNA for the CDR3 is TGTGCCATCAGTGAGTCTGGCGGGCCCTCTGGAAACACCATATATTTT.

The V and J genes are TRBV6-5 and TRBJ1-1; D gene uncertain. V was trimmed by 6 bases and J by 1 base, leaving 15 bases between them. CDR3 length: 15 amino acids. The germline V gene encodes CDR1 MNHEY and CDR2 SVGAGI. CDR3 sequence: CASSPNSGGNTEAFF. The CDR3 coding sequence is TGTGCCAGCAGCCCGAATTCGGGCGGGAACACTGAAGCTTTCTTT.

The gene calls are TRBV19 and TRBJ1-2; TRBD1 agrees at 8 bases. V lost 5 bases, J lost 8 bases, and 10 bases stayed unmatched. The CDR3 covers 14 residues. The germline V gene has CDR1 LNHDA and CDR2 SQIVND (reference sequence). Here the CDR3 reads CASSLGQGVIGYTF. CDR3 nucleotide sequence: TGTGCCAGTAGTCTCGGACAGGGAGTCATCGGCTACACCTTC.

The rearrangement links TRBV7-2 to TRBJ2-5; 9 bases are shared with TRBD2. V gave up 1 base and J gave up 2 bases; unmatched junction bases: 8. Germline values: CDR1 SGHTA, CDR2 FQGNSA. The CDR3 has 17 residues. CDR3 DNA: TGTGCCAGCAGCTTAGGCTTATTGCGGGGGGGACAAGAGACCCAGTACTTC. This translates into CASSLGLLRGGQETQYF.

Written as DNA, the CDR3 is TGTGCCAGTAGTATCTTGACCGGAGGGAATGAGCAGTTCTTC. Translating gives CASSILTGGNEQFF. The V and J genes are TRBV19 and TRBJ2-1, with D perhaps matching TRBD2 (6 bases). From germline, CDR1 is LNHDA and CDR2 SQIVND (reference sequence). The length of the CDR3 is 14 residues. Trimming shortened V by 3 bases and J by 7 bases, and 13 bases separated the two germline ends.

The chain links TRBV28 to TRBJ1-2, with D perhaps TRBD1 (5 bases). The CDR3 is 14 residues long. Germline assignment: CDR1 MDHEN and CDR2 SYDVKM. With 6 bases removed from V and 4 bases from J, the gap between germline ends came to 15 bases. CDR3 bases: TGTGCCAGCAGCTCTACCAGGGAAACCTATGGCTACACCTTC. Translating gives CASSSTRETYGYTF.

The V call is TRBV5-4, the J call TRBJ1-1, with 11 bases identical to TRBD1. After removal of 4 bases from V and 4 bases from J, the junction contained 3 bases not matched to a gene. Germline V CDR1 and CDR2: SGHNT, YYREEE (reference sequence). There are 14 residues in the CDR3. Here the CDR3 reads CASSGTGGGTEAFF. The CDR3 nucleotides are TGTGCCAGCAGCGGGACAGGGGGAGGCACTGAAGCTTTCTTT.

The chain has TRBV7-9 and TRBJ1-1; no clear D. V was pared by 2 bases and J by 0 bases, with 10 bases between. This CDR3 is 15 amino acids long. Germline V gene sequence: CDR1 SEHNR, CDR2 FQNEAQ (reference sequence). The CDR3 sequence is CASSLSGIMNTEAFF. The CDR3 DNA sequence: TGTGCCAGCAGCTTATCCGGGATCATGAACACTGAAGCTTTCTTT.

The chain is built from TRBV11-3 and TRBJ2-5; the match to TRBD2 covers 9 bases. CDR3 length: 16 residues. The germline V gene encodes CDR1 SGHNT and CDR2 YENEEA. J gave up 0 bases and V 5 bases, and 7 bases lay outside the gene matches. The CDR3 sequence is CASSNRLADHQETQYF. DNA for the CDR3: TGTGCCAGCAGCAATAGACTAGCGGACCACCAAGAGACCCAGTACTTC.

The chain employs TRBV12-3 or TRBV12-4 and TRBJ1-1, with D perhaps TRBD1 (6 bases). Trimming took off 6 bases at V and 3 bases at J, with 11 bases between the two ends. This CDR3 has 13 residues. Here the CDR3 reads CASRRGQHTEAFF. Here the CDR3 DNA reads TGTGCCAGCAGGCGCGGACAGCACACTGAAGCTTTCTTT.

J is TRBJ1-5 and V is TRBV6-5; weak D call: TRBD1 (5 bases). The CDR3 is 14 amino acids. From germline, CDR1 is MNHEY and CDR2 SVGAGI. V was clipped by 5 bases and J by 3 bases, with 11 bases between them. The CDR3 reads CASSMGVINQPQHF. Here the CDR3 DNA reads TGTGCCAGCAGTATGGGGGTTATCAATCAGCCCCAGCATTTT.

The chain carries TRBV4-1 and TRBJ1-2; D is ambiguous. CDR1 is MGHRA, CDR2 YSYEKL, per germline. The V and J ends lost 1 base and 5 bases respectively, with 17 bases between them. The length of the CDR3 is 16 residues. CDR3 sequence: CASSQVSTEAPYGYTF. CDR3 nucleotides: TGCGCCAGCAGCCAAGTGTCGACCGAGGCACCTTATGGCTACACCTTC.

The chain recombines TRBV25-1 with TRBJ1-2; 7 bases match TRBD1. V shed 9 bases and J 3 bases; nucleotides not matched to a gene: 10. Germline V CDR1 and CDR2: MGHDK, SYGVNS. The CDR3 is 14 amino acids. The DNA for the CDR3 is TGTGCCAGTAGCGGACAGGAGAGCTACTATGGCTACACCTTC. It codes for CASSGQESYYGYTF.

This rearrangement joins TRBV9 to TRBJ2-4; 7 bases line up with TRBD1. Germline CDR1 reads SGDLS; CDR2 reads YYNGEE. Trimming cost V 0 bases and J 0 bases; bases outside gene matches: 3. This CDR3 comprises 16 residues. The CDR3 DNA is TGTGCCAGCAGCGTAGAACAGGGGTTAGCCAAAAACATTCAGTACTTC. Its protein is CASSVEQGLAKNIQYF.